This T cell receptor (beta chain) was captured in a study of OX40 agonist ivuxolimab in advanced cancers. Study-wide context: Averaging about 60 years in age, with a range of roughly 20 to 90, the cohort was 80% to 90% male.

Findings and caveats of the study: Researchers report that CD8+ T cells had, on average, more expanded clones than CD4+. By week 6 at 0.1 to 3.0 mg/kg, blood CD4+ and CD8+ T cells had expanded clonally.

A note on this clone: Its matching antigen is unknown.

TCRdb's copy holds only in-frame clones and misses some; the assay was immunoSEQ multiplex PCR. The sample has 53,000 or so clones; about 87% are singletons. Losses at the gene ends were 4 bases for V and 2 bases for J; bases not matched to a gene: 3. The CDR3 loop spans 14 amino acids. Germline CDR1 reads SGHAT; CDR2 reads FQNNGV. Source: CD4+ or CD8+ T cells sorted from blood, taken in a trial of the OX40 agonist ivuxolimab. This receptor was obtained from an adult with an advanced solid tumor such as melanoma, head and neck, liver or kidney cancer. The gene calls are TRBV11-2 and TRBJ2-7; 9 positions agree with TRBD1. CDR3 coding DNA: TGTGCCAGCAGCTGGGGACAGGGTCCCTACGAGCAGTACTTC. It encodes CASSWGQGPYEQYF.